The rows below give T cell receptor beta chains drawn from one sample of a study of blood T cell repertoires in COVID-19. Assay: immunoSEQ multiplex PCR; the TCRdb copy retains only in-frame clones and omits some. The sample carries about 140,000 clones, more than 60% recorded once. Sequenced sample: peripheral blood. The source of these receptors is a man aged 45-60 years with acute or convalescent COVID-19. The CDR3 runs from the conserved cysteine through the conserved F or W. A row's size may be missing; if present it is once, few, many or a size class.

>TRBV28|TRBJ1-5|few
CAIREGGKQPQHF
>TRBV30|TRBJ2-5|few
CAWSGGEGPLETQYF
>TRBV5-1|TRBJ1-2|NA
CASSLDPNTGVYGYTF
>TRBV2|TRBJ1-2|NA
CASSGQGVDYGYTF
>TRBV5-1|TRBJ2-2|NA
CASSHPGQGNTGELFF
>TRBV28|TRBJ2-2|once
CASRPGIANTGELFF
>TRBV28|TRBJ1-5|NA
CASKGAGDSNQPQHF
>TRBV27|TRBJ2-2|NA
CASSLLVAGLNTGELFF
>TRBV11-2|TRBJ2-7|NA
CASSSRTLSYEQYF
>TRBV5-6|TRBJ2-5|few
CASSLGGFLETQYF
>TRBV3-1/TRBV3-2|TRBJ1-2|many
CASSQELRQPRDGYTF
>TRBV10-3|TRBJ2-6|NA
CAISEILTGKLSGANVLTF
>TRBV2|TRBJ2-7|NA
CASSEADYEQYF
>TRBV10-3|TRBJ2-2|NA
CAISEGEGDTGELFF
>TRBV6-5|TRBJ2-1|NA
CASSYSAGGIYNEQFF
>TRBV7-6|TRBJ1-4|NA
CASSADDRAGEKLFF
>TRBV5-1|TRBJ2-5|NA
CASSFLGQGIRETQYF
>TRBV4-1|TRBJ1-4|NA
CASSQGAGTDEKLFF
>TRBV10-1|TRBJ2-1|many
CASMGRTNEQFF
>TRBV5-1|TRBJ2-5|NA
CASRAGTGYQETQYF
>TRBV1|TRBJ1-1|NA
CTSSHPGRENGDTEAFF
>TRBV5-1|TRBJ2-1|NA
CASSSRGPFYNEQFF
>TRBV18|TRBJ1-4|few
CASSQELVNEKLFF
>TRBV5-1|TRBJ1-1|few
CASSLGGSDTEAFF
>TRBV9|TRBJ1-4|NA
CASSRLAGSEKLFF
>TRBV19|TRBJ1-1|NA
CASIRREGTEAFF
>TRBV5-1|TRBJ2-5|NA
CASTIQGYQETQYF
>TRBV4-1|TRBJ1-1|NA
CASSQDGTGATEAFF
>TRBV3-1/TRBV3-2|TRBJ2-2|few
CASSQVANTGELFF
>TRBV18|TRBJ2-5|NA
CASRSGGETQYF